The 21 T cell receptor beta chains below were found in one sample sequenced in a study of cytomegalovirus exposure and HLA in healthy donors. Here immunoSEQ multiplex PCR was the method, and the copy in TCRdb shows in-frame clones only, minus some. The table includes 60,000 to 65,000 clones, approximately 95% detected once. Specimen: PBMCs. These receptors all stem from a woman aged 18-29 years in good health and CMV-seronegative.

The rearrangement links TRBV7-9 to TRBJ2-5; 14 nucleotides match TRBD2. The J segment lost 5 bases and the V segment lost 3 bases, leaving 5 bases of the junction unmatched. The germline V gene encodes CDR1 SEHNR and CDR2 FQNEAQ (reference sequence). This CDR3 has 16 residues. CDR3 amino acids: CASSFPGLAGGETQYF. As DNA, the CDR3 is TGTGCCAGCAGCTTCCCCGGACTAGCGGGAGGCGAGACCCAGTACTTC.

This rearrangement joins TRBV7-3 to TRBJ2-5, with TRBD2 matching over 8 bases. Germline V gives CDR1 SGHTA, CDR2 FQGTGA. The CDR3 runs to 16 residues. The J segment lost 4 bases and the V segment lost 5 bases, leaving 12 bases of the junction unmatched. The DNA of the CDR3 is TGTGCCAGCAGCCCCGGGGGGGGGCGTAGGGCAGAGACCCAGTACTTC. It is translated as CASSPGGGRRAETQYF. Based on the CDR3 plus reference TRBV7-3 and TRBJ2-5, the full variable domain is GAGVSQTPSNKVTEKGKYVELRCDPISGHTALYWYRQSLGQGPEFLIYFQGTGAADDSGLPNDRFFAVRPEGSVSTLKIQRTERGDSAVYLCASSPGGGRRAETQYFGPGTRLLVL.

This sequence joins TRBV10-3 and TRBJ1-1; no definite D call. CDR1 and CDR2 (germline): ENHRY, SYGVKD. The CDR3 is 13 residues long. V dropped 4 bases and J dropped 0 bases, with 6 bases sitting between them. The CDR3 sequence: CAISVRVNTEAFF. In nucleotides, the CDR3 is TGTGCCATCAGTGTCCGAGTGAACACTGAAGCTTTCTTT.

The gene calls are TRBV11-3 and TRBJ2-5; maybe TRBD2 (6 bases). V lost 1 base to trimming and J lost 5 bases, with 11 bases between them. CDR1 is SGHNT, CDR2 YENEEA, per germline. The CDR3 contains 14 residues. DNA for the CDR3: TGTGCCAGCAGCTTAGGGCCCCGGGGGGAGACCCAGTACTTC. Protein: CASSLGPRGETQYF.

About this clone: Within the sample, other DNA sequences also encode this same CDR3. V is TRBV7-9 and J is TRBJ1-1; TRBD1 is a possible D gene (5 bases). Germline CDR1 SEHNR, CDR2 FQNEAQ (reference sequence). The V gene lost 5 bases and the J gene lost 1 base, with 8 bases spanning the gap. The CDR3 spans 13 residues. CDR3 in amino acids: CASSRGGNTEAFF. The CDR3 coding sequence is TGTGCCAGCAGCCGGGGGGGGAACACTGAAGCTTTCTTT.

This chain's CDR3 is CASSLGAGGYQETQYF. The CDR3 DNA reads TGTGCCAGCAGTTTGGGGGCAGGGGGTTACCAAGAGACCCAGTACTTC. This chain connects TRBV28 to TRBJ2-5; 7 bases match TRBD1. The CDR3 sequence is 16 residues long. V lost 3 bases, J lost 0 bases, and 7 bases stayed unmatched. Germline CDR1 is MDHEN and CDR2 is SYDVKM.

The V call is TRBV20-1, the J call TRBJ2-1, with no clear D. The length of the CDR3 is 11 residues. The V and J ends lost 7 bases and 12 bases respectively, with 16 bases between them. CDR1 is DFQATT and CDR2 is SNEGSKA in the germline V gene (reference sequence). The CDR3 loop reads CSGSGGLGQFF. The CDR3 nucleotides are TGCAGTGGTTCGGGTGGGTTGGGGCAGTTCTTC.

The table lists this clone with a few counts. This sequence joins TRBV15 and TRBJ2-5; maybe TRBD2 (6 bases). CDR1 is LNHNV, CDR2 YYDKDF, per germline (reference sequence). The V end lost 0 bases, the J end lost 7 bases, and 18 bases lay between the germline ends. The CDR3 runs to 16 residues. The CDR3 DNA is TGTGCCACCAGCAGAGATAGGCGGGGCCCTCCACGGACCCAGTACTTC. Amino acids: CATSRDRRGPPRTQYF.

V and J are TRBV7-9 and TRBJ2-1; 10 bases fit TRBD2. The CDR3 totals 16 residues. V lost 5 bases and J lost 9; bases outside the gene matches: 13. In germline, CDR1 is SEHNR, CDR2 FQNEAQ (reference sequence). The CDR3 nucleotides are TGTGCCAGCAGCCCCATCGTGCGGGTAGCGGGAGGTGAGCAGTTCTTC. This encodes CASSPIVRVAGGEQFF.

The chain links TRBV9 to TRBJ1-3; D gene unclear. The germline V gene encodes CDR1 SGDLS and CDR2 YYNGEE. The CDR3 loop spans 16 amino acids. Trimming stripped 0 bases from V and 0 bases from J, with 10 bases between. The CDR3: CASSVGQAGSGNTIYF. In DNA form, the CDR3 reads TGTGCCAGCAGCGTAGGGCAGGCCGGCTCTGGAAACACCATATATTTT. Drawing the rest from reference TRBV9 and TRBJ1-3, the complete variable domain is DSGVTQTPKHLITATGQRVTLRCSPRSGDLSVYWYQQSLDQGLQFLIQYYNGEERAKGNILERFSAQQFPDLHSELNLSSLELGDSALYFCASSVGQAGSGNTIYFGEGSWLTVV.

V gene TRBV27 combines with J gene TRBJ1-5; D is unresolved. The CDR3 has 14 amino acids. The germline V and J ends were trimmed by 1 base and 1 base, with 5 bases remaining between them. The germline CDR1 and CDR2 sequences are MNHEY and SMNVEV (reference sequence). CDR3 nucleotide sequence: TGTGCCAGCAGTTTATTGGGCAGCAATCAGCCCCAGCATTTT. This codes for CASSLLGSNQPQHF.

CDR3 sequence reads: CASSFRQGGGTEAFF. Written as DNA, the CDR3 is TGTGCCAGCAGTTTCCGACAGGGGGGAGGCACTGAAGCTTTCTTT. The chain couples TRBV27 to TRBJ1-1; 9 nucleotides align to TRBD1. The J segment lost 4 bases and the V segment lost 3 bases, leaving 6 bases of the junction unmatched. Germline CDR1 MNHEY, CDR2 SMNVEV (reference sequence). The CDR3 runs to 15 residues.

The V and J genes are TRBV10-1 and TRBJ2-1; 10 bases map to TRBD1. The germline V gene has CDR1 WNHNN and CDR2 SYGVQD (reference sequence). The length of the CDR3 is 14 residues. Trimming cost V 6 bases and J 9 bases; bases outside gene matches: 8. Written as DNA, the CDR3 is TGCGCCAGCAGCCCCCGGGACAGGGGCCTTGAGCAGTTCTTC. It is translated as CASSPRDRGLEQFF.

V and J are TRBV4-2 and TRBJ2-7; TRBD1 is a possible D gene (5 bases). Germline CDR1 is LGHNA and CDR2 is YNFKEQ. Trimming left V 0 bases short and J 0 bases short, with 12 bases between. CDR3 length: 16 amino acids. This CDR3 is CASSQDGADSSYEQYF. The CDR3 DNA sequence: TGTGCCAGCAGCCAAGATGGGGCGGATAGCTCCTACGAGCAGTACTTC.

The chain carries TRBV5-1 and TRBJ1-5, with 11 bases fitting TRBD1. Losses at the gene ends were 0 bases for V and 7 bases for J; bases not matched to a gene: 3. CDR1 SGHRS and CDR2 YFSETQ come from the germline V gene. The CDR3 has 15 amino acids. As DNA, the CDR3 is TGCGCCAGCAGCTTGGGGACAGGGGGCGGACAGCCCCAGCATTTT. This sequence encodes CASSLGTGGGQPQHF.

The V gene is TRBV29-1, the J gene TRBJ1-1; a weak D match, TRBD1 (6 bases). The CDR3 is 12 residues long. Per the germline V gene, CDR1 is SQVTM and CDR2 is ANQGSEA. Trimming removed 7 bases at V and 11 bases at J, with 20 bases between. CDR3 DNA: TGCAGCGGCGATACAGGGTCGGGTGTGGCTTTCTTT. Translated, it gives CSGDTGSGVAFF.

This clone was picked up one time. The chain couples TRBV30 to TRBJ2-3; D gene unclear. Germline loops: CDR1 GTSNPN, CDR2 SVGIG (reference sequence). Trimming took off 0 bases at V and 0 bases at J, with 10 bases between the two ends. This CDR3 has 15 residues. In DNA form, the CDR3 reads TGTGCCTGGAGTGTCCCGACATTAAGCACAGATACGCAGTATTTT. Translation gives CAWSVPTLSTDTQYF.

The count of this clone is one. CDR3 bases: TGCGCCAGCAGCCCACCGACAGGGACGAACACTGAAGCTTTCTTT. This codes for CASSPPTGTNTEAFF. This chain links TRBV5-1 with TRBJ1-1, with 7 bases fitting TRBD1. CDR3 size: 15 residues. The trim removed 4 bases at V and 1 base at J, leaving 7 bases unmatched. The germline V gene encodes CDR1 SGHRS and CDR2 YFSETQ.

The chain carries TRBV5-1 and TRBJ2-7; 9 positions agree with TRBD1. Trimming removed 0 bases from V and 4 bases from J; junction bases left unmatched: 11. Germline CDR1 and CDR2: SGHRS and YFSETQ. This CDR3 is 17 amino acids long. The CDR3 region is CASSLDGTGILRYEQYF. CDR3 nucleotide sequence: TGCGCCAGCAGCTTGGATGGGACAGGGATCCTAAGGTACGAGCAGTACTTC.

The V call is TRBV9, the J call TRBJ1-4, with 7 bases fitting TRBD1. The CDR3 is made up of 15 amino acids. V was pared by 4 bases and J by 0 bases, with 3 bases of the junction left unmatched. Looked up from germline, CDR1 is SGDLS and CDR2 is YYNGEE. The CDR3 here is CASSPQGATNEKLFF. The CDR3 region has the DNA TGTGCCAGCAGCCCCCAGGGGGCAACTAATGAAAAACTGTTTTTT.

This chain connects TRBV18 to TRBJ1-1, with D maybe TRBD1 (6 bases). V lost 0 bases to trimming and J lost 2 bases, with 10 bases between them. Germline lookup yields CDR1 KGHSH and CDR2 LQKENI. The CDR3 loop spans 15 amino acids. CDR3 sequence: CASSPPGQRNTEAFF. The CDR3 DNA is TGTGCCAGCTCACCACCCGGACAGAGAAACACTGAAGCTTTCTTT.